Each of the 7 T cell receptor beta chains below was sequenced from the same sample in a study of blood T cell repertoires in COVID-19. The data were produced by immunoSEQ multiplex PCR, yet TCRdb's version contains in-frame clones alone and is incomplete. This table holds over 150,000 clones, around four fifths found once. The sequencing sample was made of peripheral blood. These receptors all come from a woman aged 35 to 49 with COVID-19, enrolled during active disease.

This chain uses TRBV30 with TRBJ1-3; D is undetermined. The CDR3 has 9 amino acids. Germline loops: CDR1 GTSNPN, CDR2 SVGIG (reference sequence). CDR3 coding DNA: TGTGCTCGAGAAAACACCATATATTTT. It codes for CARENTIYF.

The chain carries TRBV24-1 and TRBJ2-1; TRBD2 matches 9 bases. V lost 12 bases to trimming and J lost 8 bases; unmatched junction nucleotides: 10. CDR3 length: 13 amino acids. CDR1 is KGHDR, CDR2 SFDVKD, per germline. The CDR3 sequence: CAPAKAGGDEQFF. DNA of the CDR3: TGTGCCCCTGCAAAGGCGGGGGGGGATGAGCAGTTCTTC.

This chain connects TRBV12-3 or TRBV12-4 to TRBJ2-3; 8 bases fit TRBD2. Unmatched junction bases numbered 5, after V lost 6 bases and J lost 6 bases. CDR3 length: 13 amino acids. DNA for the CDR3: TGTGCCAGCAGCCGGGGGGGGAAGGATACGCAGTATTTT. Its translation is CASSRGGKDTQYF.

As regards this clone: One end of the junction fails to match germline, which may point to a read error. V usage is TRBV4-2 and J usage is TRBJ1-2; D call uncertain. The CDR3 runs to 9 residues. From germline, CDR1 is LGHNA and CDR2 YNFKEQ. The CDR3 protein is CASSPPSSF. For the CDR3, the DNA is TGTGCCAGCAGCCCCCCTAGTAGTTTC.

The chain uses TRBV3-1 (or the pseudogene TRBV3-2) and TRBJ2-2; D is perhaps TRBD1 (6 bases). V dropped 4 bases and J dropped 3 bases, with 15 bases sitting between them. Germline assignment: CDR1 LGHDT and CDR2 YNNKEL (reference sequence). The CDR3 consists of 16 residues. CDR3 DNA: TGTGCCAGCAGCCCCAGGGGAACCAGGGACACCGGGGAGCTGTTTTTT. Residues: CASSPRGTRDTGELFF.

The CDR3 region is CASGGASRGGQPQHF. The CDR3 nucleotides are TGTGCCAGCGGCGGCGCTTCCCGAGGGGGTCAGCCCCAGCATTTT. The rearrangement uses TRBV7-2 and TRBJ1-5; D is perhaps TRBD1 (6 bases). Germline CDR1 reads SGHTA; CDR2 reads FQGNSA. CDR3 size: 15 residues. V gave up 8 bases and J gave up 6 bases, with 20 bases separating them. The full variable domain, its missing parts supplied by reference TRBV7-2 and TRBJ1-5, is GAGVSQSPSNKVTEKGKDVELRCDPISGHTALYWYRQSLGQGLEFLIYFQGNSAPDKSGLPSDRFSAERTGGSVSTLTIQRTQQEDSAVYLCASGGASRGGQPQHFGDGTRLSIL.

The V gene is TRBV11-2, the J gene TRBJ1-1; D not resolved. The CDR3 length is 13 residues. V lost 0 bases to trimming and J lost 4 bases, with 6 bases between them. Germline CDR1 is SGHAT and CDR2 is FQNNGV. The CDR3 nucleotides are TGTGCCAGCAGCTTAGAGCTATTCACTGAAGCTTTCTTT. This encodes CASSLELFTEAFF.